The rows below give T cell receptor beta chains drawn from one sample of a study of cytomegalovirus exposure and HLA in healthy donors. Sequencing was performed with immunoSEQ multiplex PCR; in TCRdb, only in-frame clones are kept and a portion is missing. The sample shows 150,000 to 200,000 clones, approximately 70% of them seen only once. Source material: PBMCs. All receptors derive from a woman aged 30 to 39 in good health and CMV-seronegative. The CDR3 runs from the conserved cysteine through the conserved F or W. Each record gives: J gene, CDR3 length, D gene, V gene, clone size, CDR3 protein, CDR3 DNA. D genes are given only for firm matches. The size of a clone is reported for some rows only, either as once, few or many, or as a class for expanded clones.

J gene: TRBJ2-1; CDR3 length: 17; D gene: TRBD2; V gene: TRBV4-3; clone size: NA; CDR3 protein: CASSRSRTSGRGREQFF; CDR3 DNA: TGCGCCAGCAGCCGGAGCCGAACTAGCGGGAGAGGACGTGAGCAGTTCTTC
J gene: TRBJ2-6; CDR3 length: 16; D gene: NA; V gene: TRBV5-8; clone size: few; CDR3 protein: CASSQDSSSGANVLTF; CDR3 DNA: TGTGCCAGCAGCCAGGACAGCTCCTCTGGGGCCAACGTCCTGACTTTC
J gene: TRBJ2-3; CDR3 length: 15; D gene: TRBD2; V gene: TRBV4-1; clone size: NA; CDR3 protein: CASSQDFLAADTQYF; CDR3 DNA: TGCGCCAGCAGCCAAGATTTCCTAGCGGCAGATACGCAGTATTTT
J gene: TRBJ2-1; CDR3 length: 12; D gene: NA; V gene: TRBV19; clone size: medium-sized; CDR3 protein: CASSIGWNEQFF; CDR3 DNA: TGTGCCAGTAGTATCGGGTGGAATGAGCAGTTCTTC
J gene: TRBJ2-7; CDR3 length: 14; D gene: TRBD1; V gene: TRBV11-2; clone size: NA; CDR3 protein: CASRPGQGPGEQYF; CDR3 DNA: TGTGCCAGCAGACCCGGACAGGGGCCGGGGGAGCAGTACTTC
J gene: TRBJ2-1; CDR3 length: 15; D gene: TRBD2; V gene: TRBV5-1; clone size: NA; CDR3 protein: CASSLEFGTSGKQFF; CDR3 DNA: TGCGCCAGCAGCTTGGAGTTCGGGACTAGCGGAAAGCAGTTCTTC
J gene: TRBJ1-1; CDR3 length: 17; D gene: TRBD1; V gene: TRBV18; clone size: NA; CDR3 protein: CASSPLFGTEKNTEAFF; CDR3 DNA: TGTGCCAGCTCACCACTATTTGGGACAGAGAAAAACACTGAAGCTTTCTTT
J gene: TRBJ2-7; CDR3 length: 16; D gene: NA; V gene: TRBV2; clone size: NA; CDR3 protein: CASSARGGTVGYEQYF; CDR3 DNA: TGTGCCAGCAGTGCTCGAGGGGGGACAGTCGGCTACGAGCAGTACTTC
J gene: TRBJ2-3; CDR3 length: 14; D gene: TRBD2; V gene: TRBV9; clone size: once; CDR3 protein: CASSVAGGADTQYF; CDR3 DNA: TGTGCCAGCAGCGTAGCGGGAGGCGCAGATACGCAGTATTTT
J gene: TRBJ2-5; CDR3 length: 16; D gene: TRBD2; V gene: TRBV18; clone size: NA; CDR3 protein: CASSPYRGGDQETQYF; CDR3 DNA: TGTGCCAGCTCACCTTACCGGGGGGGAGACCAAGAGACCCAGTACTTC
J gene: TRBJ2-1; CDR3 length: 15; D gene: NA; V gene: TRBV7-3; clone size: NA; CDR3 protein: CASSFGLSTNNEQFF; CDR3 DNA: TGTGCCAGCAGCTTCGGACTGTCAACGAACAATGAGCAGTTCTTC
J gene: TRBJ1-3; CDR3 length: 14; D gene: NA; V gene: TRBV7-9; clone size: NA; CDR3 protein: CASSWRASGNTIYF; CDR3 DNA: TGTGCCAGCAGCTGGAGGGCCTCTGGAAACACCATATATTTT
J gene: TRBJ2-7; CDR3 length: 12; D gene: NA; V gene: TRBV27; clone size: NA; CDR3 protein: CASRGQLYEQYF; CDR3 DNA: TGTGCCAGCCGTGGGCAGCTTTACGAGCAGTACTTC
J gene: TRBJ1-6; CDR3 length: 17; D gene: TRBD1; V gene: TRBV2; clone size: NA; CDR3 protein: CASTPLTGGFSNSPLHF; CDR3 DNA: TGTGCCAGCACGCCCCTGACAGGGGGGTTCTCCAATTCACCCCTCCACTTT
J gene: TRBJ2-7; CDR3 length: 13; D gene: NA; V gene: TRBV7-2; clone size: NA; CDR3 protein: CASSLRRAYEQYF; CDR3 DNA: TGTGCCAGCAGCTTAAGACGGGCCTACGAGCAGTACTTC
J gene: TRBJ2-3; CDR3 length: 15; D gene: NA; V gene: TRBV4-1; clone size: NA; CDR3 protein: CASSLTGLSTDTQYF; CDR3 DNA: TGCGCCAGCAGCCTCACCGGACTTTCCACAGATACGCAGTATTTT
J gene: TRBJ1-2; CDR3 length: 12; D gene: NA; V gene: TRBV29-1; clone size: NA; CDR3 protein: CSTGGAPSGYTF; CDR3 DNA: TGCAGCACCGGCGGGGCTCCTTCGGGCTACACCTTC
J gene: TRBJ2-1; CDR3 length: 17; D gene: TRBD2; V gene: TRBV19; clone size: NA; CDR3 protein: CASTPILTSGRDNEQFF; CDR3 DNA: TGTGCCAGTACCCCTATTCTTACTAGCGGGCGGGACAATGAGCAGTTCTTC
J gene: TRBJ1-4; CDR3 length: 15; D gene: NA; V gene: TRBV28; clone size: once; CDR3 protein: CASSLRRPHNEKLFF; CDR3 DNA: TGTGCCAGCAGTTTACGGAGGCCCCATAATGAAAAACTGTTTTTT
J gene: TRBJ2-1; CDR3 length: 16; D gene: NA; V gene: TRBV4-1; clone size: NA; CDR3 protein: CASSQEGGSSYNEQFF; CDR3 DNA: TGCGCCAGCAGCCAAGAAGGAGGGAGCTCCTACAATGAGCAGTTCTTC
J gene: TRBJ2-7; CDR3 length: 14; D gene: TRBD2; V gene: TRBV30; clone size: NA; CDR3 protein: CAWSAGGGAYEQYF; CDR3 DNA: TGTGCCTGGAGTGCGGGCGGGGGAGCCTACGAGCAGTACTTC
J gene: TRBJ2-3; CDR3 length: 15; D gene: TRBD2; V gene: TRBV2; clone size: NA; CDR3 protein: CASSEDGRGTDTQYF; CDR3 DNA: TGTGCCAGCAGTGAGGACGGGCGGGGGACAGATACGCAGTATTTT
J gene: TRBJ1-2; CDR3 length: 12; D gene: NA; V gene: TRBV7-2; clone size: few; CDR3 protein: CASSLGAYGYTF; CDR3 DNA: TGTGCCAGCAGCTTAGGGGCCTATGGCTACACCTTC
J gene: TRBJ1-4; CDR3 length: 15; D gene: NA; V gene: TRBV6-5; clone size: NA; CDR3 protein: CASRVLRTENEKLFF; CDR3 DNA: TGTGCCAGCAGGGTACTGAGGACAGAAAATGAAAAACTGTTTTTT
J gene: TRBJ1-6; CDR3 length: 19; D gene: NA; V gene: TRBV11-2; clone size: NA; CDR3 protein: CASSLVSRTESSYNSPLHF; CDR3 DNA: TGTGCCAGCAGCTTAGTCTCCCGGACAGAAAGCTCCTATAATTCACCCCTCCACTTT
J gene: TRBJ1-5; CDR3 length: 21; D gene: NA; V gene: TRBV21-1; clone size: NA; CDR3 protein: CASSKAAGYTVRLGVGQPQHF; CDR3 DNA: TGTGCCAGCAGCAAAGCGGCGGGGTACACAGTTAGGCTTGGTGTGGGTCAGCCCCAGCATTTT
J gene: TRBJ1-6; CDR3 length: 14; D gene: NA; V gene: TRBV12-5; clone size: NA; CDR3 protein: CASGRDGDYSPLHF; CDR3 DNA: TGTGCTAGTGGCCGGGACGGGGACTATTCACCCCTCCACTTT
J gene: TRBJ2-7; CDR3 length: 14; D gene: TRBD1; V gene: TRBV6-6; clone size: NA; CDR3 protein: CASSYGTGGLEQYF; CDR3 DNA: TGTGCCAGCAGTTACGGGACAGGGGGCCTCGAGCAGTACTTC
J gene: TRBJ2-1; CDR3 length: 16; D gene: NA; V gene: TRBV6-1; clone size: NA; CDR3 protein: CASSEELAVGRNEQFF; CDR3 DNA: TGTGCCAGCAGTGAAGAGTTGGCAGTGGGGCGTAATGAGCAGTTCTTC
J gene: TRBJ2-1; CDR3 length: 19; D gene: TRBD2; V gene: TRBV5-1; clone size: NA; CDR3 protein: CASSSGLAGEQTHYNEQFF; CDR3 DNA: TGCGCCAGCAGCTCCGGACTAGCGGGAGAGCAAACGCACTACAATGAGCAGTTCTTC
J gene: TRBJ2-1; CDR3 length: 17; D gene: TRBD2; V gene: TRBV5-4; clone size: NA; CDR3 protein: CASSLSFGLAGTGGQFF; CDR3 DNA: TGTGCCAGCAGCCTGTCCTTTGGGCTAGCGGGTACTGGAGGCCAGTTCTTC
J gene: TRBJ1-1; CDR3 length: 14; D gene: TRBD1; V gene: TRBV7-2; clone size: NA; CDR3 protein: CASSLNRGQTEAFF; CDR3 DNA: TGTGCCAGCAGCCTAAACAGGGGGCAGACTGAAGCTTTCTTT
J gene: TRBJ1-4; CDR3 length: 13; D gene: NA; V gene: TRBV11-2; clone size: many; CDR3 protein: CASSLDFREKLFF; CDR3 DNA: TGTGCCAGCAGCTTAGATTTCAGGGAAAAACTGTTTTTT
J gene: TRBJ1-1; CDR3 length: 12; D gene: NA; V gene: TRBV2; clone size: NA; CDR3 protein: CASSAGLTEAFF; CDR3 DNA: TGTGCCAGCAGCGCGGGACTCACTGAAGCTTTCTTT
J gene: TRBJ1-1; CDR3 length: 15; D gene: TRBD1; V gene: TRBV27; clone size: NA; CDR3 protein: CASSPRTGRYTEAFF; CDR3 DNA: TGTGCCAGCAGTCCCCGGACAGGGAGGTACACTGAAGCTTTCTTT
J gene: TRBJ2-7; CDR3 length: 12; D gene: NA; V gene: TRBV9; clone size: NA; CDR3 protein: CASSPEGPEQYF; CDR3 DNA: TGTGCCAGCAGCCCTGAGGGCCCCGAGCAGTACTTC
J gene: TRBJ1-6; CDR3 length: 12; D gene: NA; V gene: TRBV2; clone size: NA; CDR3 protein: CASSDSGSPLHF; CDR3 DNA: TGTGCCAGCAGTGACTCTGGCTCACCCCTCCACTTT
J gene: TRBJ2-1; CDR3 length: 15; D gene: NA; V gene: TRBV29-1; clone size: NA; CDR3 protein: CSVEPRTSSYNEQFF; CDR3 DNA: TGCAGCGTTGAACCCCGGACTTCCTCGTACAATGAGCAGTTCTTC